This TCR beta chain was found in a study of blood T cells in healthy people across ages. Roughly 10 milliliters of peripheral blood were drawn from each donor into EDTA-treated tubes. This clonotype occurred many times. What it binds is unknown. Together with a sample-barcoded 5' primer, a J-beta primer mix was included in a second PCR lasting roughly 6 to 12 cycles. From each sample, at least 2.5 million paired-end reads containing CDR3 were obtained. TCRdb fed the 5' RACE reads into MiXCR, producing one record per CDR3 protein. There are around 1,500,000 distinct CDR3 sequences in the sample; roughly 28% occur only once, and about 7.7% lies in the top ten. Study observations and caveats: Both higher diversity and more naive CD4+ cells marked long-lived donors when set against aged donors. Estimated diversity, derived from one million T cells, was regarded as an underestimate.

This CDR3 has 15 residues. Trimming took 0 bases from V and 5 from J, leaving 14 bases between them. CDR1 MNHEY and CDR2 SVGEGT come from the germline V gene. The source material was blood. The sequence was collected from a woman in her 30s in good health. V gene TRBV6-2 or TRBV6-3 combines with J gene TRBJ2-7, with no clear D. CDR3: CASSYSGPPANEQYF. CDR3 DNA: TGTGCCAGCAGTTACTCCGGTCCCCCAGCCAACGAGCAGTACTTC.